A selection of T cell receptor beta chains follows, all from one sample in a study of regulatory T cells in long-lasting Graves disease. TCRdb processed the multiplex PCR reads anew with MiXCR; each CDR3 protein has one entry. The sample has about half a million distinct CDR3 sequences, about 12% seen once; the top ten hold 8% to 10%. These data also featured in a second study, about T cells in Graves' hyperthyroidism and ophthalmopathy.

This specimen was peripheral blood mononuclear cells (PBMCs), taken at new diagnosis, from a patient treated with antithyroid drugs. Receptors were obtained from a woman in her thirties with Graves disease. Each CDR3 is given with its conserved first and last residue. D genes are given only for firm matches. Only some rows state a clone size, as once, few, many or a class for expanded clones.

D gene: TRBD2; clone size: NA; V gene: TRBV11-3; J gene: TRBJ2-1; CDR3 DNA: TGTGCCAGCAGCTTGTCGGCTAGCGGGAGGGCCGGGAGCTCCTACAATGAGCAGTTCTTC; CDR3 protein: CASSLSASGRAGSSYNEQFF
D gene: NA; clone size: NA; V gene: TRBV11-3; J gene: TRBJ2-4; CDR3 DNA: TGTGCCAGCAGCTTCTCGGGCAAAGGGATGAACATTCAGTACTTC; CDR3 protein: CASSFSGKGMNIQYF
D gene: TRBD1; clone size: many; V gene: TRBV2; J gene: TRBJ2-7; CDR3 DNA: TGTGCCAGCAGGGCCCTGAGGGGGCGCTCCTACGAGCAGTACTTC; CDR3 protein: CASRALRGRSYEQYF
D gene: NA; clone size: NA; V gene: TRBV14; J gene: TRBJ2-7; CDR3 DNA: TGTGCCAGCAGCCGAGTAAGTTATAGACGCGAATCCTACGAGCAGTACTTC; CDR3 protein: CASSRVSYRRESYEQYF
D gene: NA; clone size: few; V gene: TRBV4-1; J gene: TRBJ2-1; CDR3 DNA: TGCGCCAGCAGCCAAGAGGGAGGTGAGCAGTTCTTC; CDR3 protein: CASSQEGGEQFF
D gene: NA; clone size: many; V gene: TRBV6-2/TRBV6-3; J gene: TRBJ2-5; CDR3 DNA: TGTGCCAGCAGGCCCGGGACTGCACCCCTAAGAGGAGAGACCCAGTACTTC; CDR3 protein: CASRPGTAPLRGETQYF
D gene: TRBD2; clone size: many; V gene: TRBV6-2/TRBV6-3; J gene: TRBJ2-3; CDR3 DNA: TGTGCCAGCAGTTACGAACTAGCGACAGATACGCAGTATTTT; CDR3 protein: CASSYELATDTQYF
D gene: NA; clone size: many; V gene: TRBV12-3/TRBV12-4; J gene: TRBJ2-2; CDR3 DNA: TGTGCCAGCAGATGGGGCACCGGGGAGCTGTTTTTT; CDR3 protein: CASRWGTGELFF
D gene: NA; clone size: NA; V gene: TRBV27; J gene: TRBJ1-1; CDR3 DNA: TGTGCCAGCAGTTTAGGGGGCAGGCAAAATGAAGCTTTCTTT; CDR3 protein: CASSLGGRQNEAFF
D gene: NA; clone size: few; V gene: TRBV7-9; J gene: TRBJ2-1; CDR3 DNA: TGTGCCAGCAGCCCACCCCCTAACTACAATGAGCAGTTCTTC; CDR3 protein: CASSPPPNYNEQFF
D gene: NA; clone size: many; V gene: TRBV29-1; J gene: TRBJ1-2; CDR3 DNA: TGCAGCGTTGAAGTTTCGGCGGCGCGCTATGGCTACACCTTC; CDR3 protein: CSVEVSAARYGYTF
D gene: NA; clone size: many; V gene: TRBV19; J gene: TRBJ1-6; CDR3 DNA: TGTGCCAGTAGGAGTGTCGGACCTGATTCACCCCTCCACTTT; CDR3 protein: CASRSVGPDSPLHF
D gene: NA; clone size: NA; V gene: TRBV11-2; J gene: TRBJ2-7; CDR3 DNA: TGCGCCAGCAGCCCATACCGGAGCTCCTACGAGCAGTACTTC; CDR3 protein: CASSPYRSSYEQYF
D gene: NA; clone size: many; V gene: TRBV5-8; J gene: TRBJ1-1; CDR3 DNA: TGTGCCAGCAGCTTAGCGGGACCCAAGGTCGAGGCTTTCTTT; CDR3 protein: CASSLAGPKVEAFF
D gene: TRBD2; clone size: NA; V gene: TRBV11-2; J gene: TRBJ2-1; CDR3 DNA: TGTGCCAGCAGCCGACGACTAGCGGGCCCGATCCATGAGCAGTTCTTC; CDR3 protein: CASSRRLAGPIHEQFF
D gene: TRBD2; clone size: many; V gene: TRBV20-1; J gene: TRBJ2-2; CDR3 DNA: TGCAGTGCTAGGGGGGGACTAGGCCCACGAGATGGTACCGGGGAGCTGTTTTTT; CDR3 protein: CSARGGLGPRDGTGELFF
D gene: TRBD2; clone size: few; V gene: TRBV9; J gene: TRBJ2-2; CDR3 DNA: TGTGCCAGCAGCGTAGGGGTTAGCGGGACCGCCGGGGAGCTGTTTTTT; CDR3 protein: CASSVGVSGTAGELFF
D gene: TRBD1; clone size: NA; V gene: TRBV20-1; J gene: TRBJ1-1; CDR3 DNA: TGCAGTGCTAGAGACCCTGGACAGGGTCTCACTGAAGCTTTCTTT; CDR3 protein: CSARDPGQGLTEAFF
D gene: NA; clone size: few; V gene: TRBV30; J gene: TRBJ2-3; CDR3 DNA: TGTGCCTGGAGTGTCCTCCCGCGGGGCTCAGATACGCAGTATTTT; CDR3 protein: CAWSVLPRGSDTQYF
D gene: TRBD1; clone size: NA; V gene: TRBV29-1; J gene: TRBJ2-7; CDR3 DNA: TGCAGTGCAGGGGGTGACGAGCAGTACTTC; CDR3 protein: CSAGGDEQYF
D gene: NA; clone size: many; V gene: TRBV7-9; J gene: TRBJ2-3; CDR3 DNA: TGTGCCAGCAGCATCCTGACAGATACGCAGTATTTT; CDR3 protein: CASSILTDTQYF
D gene: NA; clone size: many; V gene: TRBV7-3; J gene: TRBJ2-5; CDR3 DNA: TGTGCCAGCAGCTTGGGGATGGCCAGGAGAAAGGAAGAGACCCAGTACTTC; CDR3 protein: CASSLGMARRKEETQYF
D gene: NA; clone size: many; V gene: TRBV19; J gene: TRBJ2-7; CDR3 DNA: TGTGCCAGTAGTATAAACCAGGGCGACGAGCAGTACTTC; CDR3 protein: CASSINQGDEQYF
D gene: NA; clone size: many; V gene: TRBV28; J gene: TRBJ2-7; CDR3 DNA: TGTGCCAGCAGGGGCACCAGCTCCTACGAGCAGTACTTC; CDR3 protein: CASRGTSSYEQYF
D gene: NA; clone size: many; V gene: TRBV11-2; J gene: TRBJ1-6; CDR3 DNA: TGTGCCAGCAGCTTAGCCCGGCAGGGCAATTCACCCCTCCACTTT; CDR3 protein: CASSLARQGNSPLHF
D gene: TRBD1; clone size: NA; V gene: TRBV19; J gene: TRBJ2-1; CDR3 DNA: TGTGCCAGTAGTATACCCAACCGACAGGGTGGTGAAAGGCATGAGCAGTTCTTC; CDR3 protein: CASSIPNRQGGERHEQFF
D gene: TRBD1; clone size: many; V gene: TRBV7-8; J gene: TRBJ1-2; CDR3 DNA: TGTGCCAGCAGCAACTTTAGGGACAGGGACTATGGCTACACCTTC; CDR3 protein: CASSNFRDRDYGYTF
D gene: NA; clone size: once; V gene: TRBV2; J gene: TRBJ2-1; CDR3 DNA: TGTGCCAGCAGTGAGGCCGGGACACCACGTTCGCGCTCCTACAATGAGCAGTTCTTC; CDR3 protein: CASSEAGTPRSRSYNEQFF
D gene: TRBD2; clone size: NA; V gene: TRBV9; J gene: TRBJ2-7; CDR3 DNA: TGTGCCAGCAGCGTGGATGCGGGAGCACCCTACGAGCAGTACTTC; CDR3 protein: CASSVDAGAPYEQYF
D gene: NA; clone size: NA; V gene: TRBV4-2; J gene: TRBJ1-6; CDR3 DNA: TGTGCCAGCAGCCAAGATTCAACGGGGCCCTCACCCCTCCACTTT; CDR3 protein: CASSQDSTGPSPLHF
D gene: NA; clone size: NA; V gene: TRBV13; J gene: TRBJ1-2; CDR3 DNA: TGTGCCAGCAGCCAAGGGCAGCTATACTATGGCTACACCTTC; CDR3 protein: CASSQGQLYYGYTF
D gene: TRBD2; clone size: many; V gene: TRBV7-2; J gene: TRBJ2-3; CDR3 DNA: TGTGCCAGCAGCTCCACTAGCGGGAGGGCCGGGGGCACAGATACGCAGTATTTT; CDR3 protein: CASSSTSGRAGGTDTQYF
D gene: NA; clone size: few; V gene: TRBV19; J gene: TRBJ1-1; CDR3 DNA: TGTGCCAGTTCTCATTCGAGCACTGAAGCTTTCTTT; CDR3 protein: CASSHSSTEAFF
D gene: TRBD1; clone size: many; V gene: TRBV24-1; J gene: TRBJ2-7; CDR3 DNA: TGTGCCACCGGACAGGGGTCCCACGAGCAGTACTTC; CDR3 protein: CATGQGSHEQYF
D gene: NA; clone size: few; V gene: TRBV4-2; J gene: TRBJ2-7; CDR3 DNA: TGTGCCAGCAGCCCCGGGTATAGCGGCTACGAGCAGTACTTC; CDR3 protein: CASSPGYSGYEQYF
D gene: NA; clone size: many; V gene: TRBV12-3/TRBV12-4; J gene: TRBJ1-5; CDR3 DNA: TGTGCCAGCAGTTTGCTATTATGGGGGGCTCGAAGCAATCAGCCCCAGCATTTT; CDR3 protein: CASSLLLWGARSNQPQHF
D gene: NA; clone size: many; V gene: TRBV9; J gene: TRBJ1-1; CDR3 DNA: TGTGCCAGCATGAGACAGGAGAACACTGAAGCTTTCTTT; CDR3 protein: CASMRQENTEAFF
D gene: NA; clone size: many; V gene: TRBV15; J gene: TRBJ2-2; CDR3 DNA: TGTGCCACCAGCAGAGCGGAGAACGGGGAGCTGTTTTTT; CDR3 protein: CATSRAENGELFF
D gene: NA; clone size: many; V gene: TRBV28; J gene: TRBJ1-2; CDR3 DNA: TGTGCCAGCAGTTTAGGACCTGAGGTATATGGCTACACCTTC; CDR3 protein: CASSLGPEVYGYTF
D gene: NA; clone size: many; V gene: TRBV19; J gene: TRBJ1-1; CDR3 DNA: TGTGCCAGTAGTGGGATGGCAACTGAAGCTTTCTTT; CDR3 protein: CASSGMATEAFF
D gene: NA; clone size: NA; V gene: TRBV19; J gene: TRBJ1-5; CDR3 DNA: TGTGCCAGTAGGCGAGTTGGGGTTAGCAATCAGCCCCAGCATTTT; CDR3 protein: CASRRVGVSNQPQHF
D gene: NA; clone size: many; V gene: TRBV29-1; J gene: TRBJ2-3; CDR3 DNA: TGCAGCGTTGAAGATTACCCCCGGCGGGATACGCAGTATTTT; CDR3 protein: CSVEDYPRRDTQYF
D gene: NA; clone size: NA; V gene: TRBV7-9; J gene: TRBJ1-1; CDR3 DNA: TGTGCCAGCAGCTCCAACAGGGTGGGTTACACTGAAGCTTTCTTT; CDR3 protein: CASSSNRVGYTEAFF
D gene: TRBD1; clone size: NA; V gene: TRBV27; J gene: TRBJ2-7; CDR3 DNA: TGTGCCAGCAGCCGTACTCAGGGGGCCTACGAGCAGTACTTC; CDR3 protein: CASSRTQGAYEQYF
D gene: TRBD1; clone size: few; V gene: TRBV12-3/TRBV12-4; J gene: TRBJ2-5; CDR3 DNA: TGTGCCAGCAGTGTAACAGGGGTTGGAGAGACCCAGTACTTC; CDR3 protein: CASSVTGVGETQYF
D gene: NA; clone size: many; V gene: TRBV6-1; J gene: TRBJ1-1; CDR3 DNA: TGTGCCAGCAGCCAGTTTAGGTGGGACACTGAAGCTTTCTTT; CDR3 protein: CASSQFRWDTEAFF
D gene: NA; clone size: NA; V gene: TRBV30; J gene: TRBJ2-2; CDR3 DNA: TGTGCCTGGAGCGGGGCTTTGAGGGGGACCGGGGAGCTGTTTTTT; CDR3 protein: CAWSGALRGTGELFF
D gene: TRBD2; clone size: NA; V gene: TRBV10-3; J gene: TRBJ2-1; CDR3 DNA: TGTGCCATCAGTAGCCGGGAGGTGGAAGACAATGAGCAGTTCTTC; CDR3 protein: CAISSREVEDNEQFF
D gene: NA; clone size: many; V gene: TRBV18; J gene: TRBJ2-5; CDR3 DNA: TGTGCCAGCTCACCGGGGGTACAAGGGACCCAGTACTTC; CDR3 protein: CASSPGVQGTQYF
D gene: NA; clone size: NA; V gene: TRBV6-1; J gene: TRBJ1-5; CDR3 DNA: TGTGCCAGCAGCCCTCAAGGAGACGGCAATCAGCCCCGGCATTTT; CDR3 protein: CASSPQGDGNQPRHF
D gene: TRBD2; clone size: many; V gene: TRBV6-1; J gene: TRBJ2-3; CDR3 DNA: TGTGCCGTGAGGCTAGCGGGCCGCACAGATACGCAGTATTTT; CDR3 protein: CAVRLAGRTDTQYF
D gene: TRBD2; clone size: many; V gene: TRBV7-8; J gene: TRBJ2-3; CDR3 DNA: TGTGCCAGCAGCCCCAGGCGGGAGCGCACAGATACGCAGTATTTT; CDR3 protein: CASSPRRERTDTQYF
D gene: TRBD1; clone size: NA; V gene: TRBV20-1; J gene: TRBJ1-1; CDR3 DNA: TGCAGTGCTAGTGGGACAGGGGATAGCACTGAAGCTTTCTTT; CDR3 protein: CSASGTGDSTEAFF
D gene: NA; clone size: NA; V gene: TRBV9; J gene: TRBJ2-7; CDR3 DNA: TGTGCCAGCAGTCAGACAGGAAGCTCCTACGAGCAGTACTTC; CDR3 protein: CASSQTGSSYEQYF
D gene: NA; clone size: many; V gene: TRBV9; J gene: TRBJ1-6; CDR3 DNA: TGTGCCAGCAGGCCAGATGACTCCTATAATTCACCCCTCCACTTT; CDR3 protein: CASRPDDSYNSPLHF
D gene: NA; clone size: many; V gene: TRBV2; J gene: TRBJ2-2; CDR3 DNA: TGTGCCAGCAGTGAGAAGAAGCCCTACTTCACCGGGGAGCTGTTTTTT; CDR3 protein: CASSEKKPYFTGELFF
D gene: NA; clone size: few; V gene: TRBV29-1; J gene: TRBJ2-2; CDR3 DNA: TGCAGCGTGGCCCGGGACCCTTCTTCTGTAGATTCCGGGGAGCTGTTTTTT; CDR3 protein: CSVARDPSSVDSGELFF
D gene: TRBD1; clone size: NA; V gene: TRBV7-2; J gene: TRBJ1-5; CDR3 DNA: TGTGCCAGCAGCTTAGCGCCCAGGGGGGGAGGGAGCAATCAGCCCCAGCATTTT; CDR3 protein: CASSLAPRGGGSNQPQHF
D gene: NA; clone size: NA; V gene: TRBV20-1; J gene: TRBJ1-2; CDR3 DNA: TGCAGTGCCGGTGGAGGACAGAGCCTCTATGGCTACACCTTC; CDR3 protein: CSAGGGQSLYGYTF
D gene: NA; clone size: many; V gene: TRBV7-8; J gene: TRBJ1-1; CDR3 DNA: TGTGCCAGCAGTCAGAAAACCGGACAGCTTGAAGCTTTCTTT; CDR3 protein: CASSQKTGQLEAFF